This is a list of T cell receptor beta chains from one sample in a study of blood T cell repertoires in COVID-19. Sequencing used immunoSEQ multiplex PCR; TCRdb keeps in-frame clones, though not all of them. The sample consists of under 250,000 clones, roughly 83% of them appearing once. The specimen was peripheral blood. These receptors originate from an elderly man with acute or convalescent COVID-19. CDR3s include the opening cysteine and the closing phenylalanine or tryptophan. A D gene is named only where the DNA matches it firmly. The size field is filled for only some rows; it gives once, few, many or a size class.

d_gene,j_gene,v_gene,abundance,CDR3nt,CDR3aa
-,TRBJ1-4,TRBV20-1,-,TGCAGTGCTAGTACCAGGATTAATGAAAAACTGTTTTTT,CSASTRINEKLFF
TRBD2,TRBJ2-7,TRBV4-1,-,TGCGCCAGCAGCCCCTGGGGTATGAAAAGGACTAGCGGGAACTACGAGCAGTACTTC,CASSPWGMKRTSGNYEQYF
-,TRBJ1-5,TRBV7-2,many,TGTGCCAGCAGCTTAGATCAGGGGACCCAGCCCCAGCATTTT,CASSLDQGTQPQHF
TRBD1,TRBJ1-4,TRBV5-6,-,TGTGCCAGCAGCACCGGACAGGGGAACCCACGAGGGCTGTTTTTT,CASSTGQGNPRGLFF
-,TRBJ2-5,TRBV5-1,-,TGCGCCAGCAGCTTAGGACAGATGCAAGAGACCCAGTACTTC,CASSLGQMQETQYF
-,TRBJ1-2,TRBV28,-,TGTGCCAGCCGAACCTCATCCAAAGGGGCGTATGGCTACACCTTC,CASRTSSKGAYGYTF
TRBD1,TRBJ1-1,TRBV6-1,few,TGTGCCAGCAGTGGGGGACAGGGTAACGGGAACACTGAAGCTTTCTTT,CASSGGQGNGNTEAFF
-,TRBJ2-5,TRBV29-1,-,TGCAGCGTAATCCGGGGCCAAGAGACCCAGTACTTC,CSVIRGQETQYF
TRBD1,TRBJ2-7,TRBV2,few,TGTGCCAGCAGTGAGGACAGGACAGCATCCTACGAGCAGTACTTC,CASSEDRTASYEQYF
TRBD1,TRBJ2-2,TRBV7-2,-,TGTGCCAGCAGCGCTCCCCAGACAGGGCGGACCGGGGAGCTGTTTTTT,CASSAPQTGRTGELFF
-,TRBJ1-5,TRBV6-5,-,TGTGCCAGCAGCGCCGGGACATCCAGCAATCAGCCCCAGCATTTT,CASSAGTSSNQPQHF
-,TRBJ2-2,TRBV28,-,TGTGCCAGCAGTTTTGGAGGGGCGAACACCGGGGAGCTGTTTTTT,CASSFGGANTGELFF
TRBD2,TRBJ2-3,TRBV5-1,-,TGCGCCAGCAGCTCAGGACTAGCGGGAGATGCGGATACGCAGTATTTT,CASSSGLAGDADTQYF
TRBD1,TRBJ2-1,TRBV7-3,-,TGTGCCAGCAGCTTAAGGGCCAGGGGGATTTCCTCCTACAATGAGCAGTTCTTC,CASSLRARGISSYNEQFF
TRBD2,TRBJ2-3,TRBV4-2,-,TGTGCCAGCAGTCTCCAGACTAGCGGGGGAACAGATACGCAGTATTTT,CASSLQTSGGTDTQYF
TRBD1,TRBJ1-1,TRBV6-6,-,TGTGCCAGCAGTGGTTGGGACAGAAGTATGAACACTGAAGCTTTCTTT,CASSGWDRSMNTEAFF
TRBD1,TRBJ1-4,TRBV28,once,TGTGCCAGCAGTCCGGTCTCCGGGACAGGGAAGGAAAAACTGTTTTTT,CASSPVSGTGKEKLFF
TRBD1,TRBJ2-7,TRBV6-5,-,TGTGCCAGCAGTTACGGACAGGGAACCTACGAGCAGTACTTC,CASSYGQGTYEQYF
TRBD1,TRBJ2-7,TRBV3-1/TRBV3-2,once,TGTGCCAGCAGCCAAGAGGTCACAGGGGGCTCCTACGAGCAGTACTTC,CASSQEVTGGSYEQYF
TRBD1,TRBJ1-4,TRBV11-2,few,TGTGCCAGCAGTCAGGACAGGGTCGGAGAAAAACTGTTTTTT,CASSQDRVGEKLFF
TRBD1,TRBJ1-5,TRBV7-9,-,TGTGCCAGCAGCTTATGGACCGGGACAGGGTTTCAGCCCCAGCATTTT,CASSLWTGTGFQPQHF
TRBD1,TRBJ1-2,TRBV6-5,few,TGTGCCAGCAGTCAACAGGGGGCGCAGGGCTACACCTTC,CASSQQGAQGYTF
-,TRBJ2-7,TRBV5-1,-,TGCGCCAGCAGCCTGGGAGGCCGCTCGGCCCACTACGAGCAGTACTTC,CASSLGGRSAHYEQYF
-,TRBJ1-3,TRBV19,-,TGTGCCAGTACAACAACAGGGATCGCCGGAAACACCATATATTTT,CASTTTGIAGNTIYF
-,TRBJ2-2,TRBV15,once,TGTGCCACCAGCAGACGAGACACCGGGGAGCTGTTTTTT,CATSRRDTGELFF
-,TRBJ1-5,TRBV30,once,TGTGCCTGGAACCGGGGGGGCAATCAGCCCCAGCATTTT,CAWNRGGNQPQHF
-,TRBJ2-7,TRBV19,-,TGTGCCAGTAGTAGGAGGAGCGCTTCCTACGAGCAGTACTTC,CASSRRSASYEQYF
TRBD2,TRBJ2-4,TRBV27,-,TGTGCCAGCACCCCTCGGGGGGGGCTGGGGGGAAACATTCAGTACTTC,CASTPRGGLGGNIQYF
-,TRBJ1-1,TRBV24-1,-,TGTGCCACCAGTGATTCGGGACTAAACACTGAAGCTTTCTTT,CATSDSGLNTEAFF
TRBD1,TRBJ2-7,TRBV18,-,TGTGCCAGCTCACCTACCTCGGACAGGGCAAACGAGCAGTACTTC,CASSPTSDRANEQYF
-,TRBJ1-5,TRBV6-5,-,TGTGCCAGCACCGCGTTTGTGATCGGCAATCAGCCCCAGCATTTT,CASTAFVIGNQPQHF
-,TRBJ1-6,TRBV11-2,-,TGTGCCAGCAGCTTAGCCCAGGGCACCTATAATTCACCCCTCCACTTT,CASSLAQGTYNSPLHF